The following is a T cell receptor beta chain sequence with its context. These data belong to a study of blood T cell repertoires in COVID-19. At the level of the study: Acute-phase and convalescent COVID-19 samples originated in the United States, Italy and Spain. In each case, the material was cDNA or gDNA derived from T cells, B-cell-depleted T cells, or PBMCs.

Assay: immunoSEQ multiplex PCR; the TCRdb copy retains only in-frame clones and omits some. The sample holds about 220,000 clones, roughly 80% seen once. Material: peripheral blood. This sequence originates from a woman in her 70s with COVID-19, enrolled during active disease.

CDR3 sequence: CASSLSSFYGYTF. CDR3 bases: TGTGCCAGCAGTTTATCGAGCTTCTATGGCTACACCTTC. J is TRBJ1-2 and V is TRBV27; D remains ambiguous. Germline V gene lookup returns CDR1 MNHEY and CDR2 SMNVEV (reference sequence). V was clipped by 0 bases and J by 4 bases, with 6 bases between them. This CDR3 is built from 13 residues.